Listed below are T cell receptor beta chains from one sample, sequenced in a study of blood T cells in healthy people across ages. One entry per CDR3 protein, called by TCRdb with MiXCR from the 5' RACE reads. This sample carries over 950,000 distinct CDR3 sequences, about 51% of them seen once, and the ten largest clones take 20% to 25%. The sample consisted of blood. These receptors all come from a woman aged 55-69 years in good health. The CDR3 runs from the conserved cysteine through the conserved F or W. A D gene is named only where the DNA matches it firmly. Where a row states a size, it is once, few, many or the class of an expanded clone; other rows omit it.

abundance	d_gene	v_gene	j_gene	len	CDR3nt	CDR3aa
.	.	TRBV7-2	TRBJ2-3	14	TGTGCCAGCAGCCCGATCCTTCTCACAGATACGCAGTATTTT	CASSPILLTDTQYF
.	.	TRBV7-8	TRBJ2-5	16	TGTGCCAGCAGCTATTATGGGGGACTCCAAGGAGAGACCCAGTACTTC	CASSYYGGLQGETQYF
.	TRBD2	TRBV27	TRBJ2-7	14	TGTGCCAGCAGCTTCGCGGGAGGGGCCAACGAGCAGTACTTC	CASSFAGGANEQYF
few	TRBD2	TRBV7-9	TRBJ2-7	13	TGTGCCAGCAGTCAAACTAGCGGGAGCGAGCAGTACTTC	CASSQTSGSEQYF
.	.	TRBV4-1	TRBJ2-5	16	TGCGCCAGCACCCAAGGTCGACAGTTCTCCACCAATGAGCAGTACTTC	CASTQGRQFSTNEQYF
few	.	TRBV7-2	TRBJ2-1	13	TGTGCCAGCAGCAAAAACGGGGACGCCAGCCAGTTCTTC	CASSKNGDASQFF
.	TRBD2	TRBV4-3	TRBJ2-3	16	TGCGCCAGCAGCCAAGGTACTAGCGAGAGCACAGATACGCAGTATTTT	CASSQGTSESTDTQYF
.	.	TRBV2	TRBJ2-7	14	TGTGCCAGCAGTGAGAGGCGGGGTGGCCTCGAGCAGTACTTC	CASSERRGGLEQYF
.	.	TRBV10-3	TRBJ2-3	13	TGTGCCATCAGTGGGGCATCGGGAGATACGCAGTATTTT	CAISGASGDTQYF
.	.	TRBV7-9	TRBJ2-3	17	TGTGCCAGCAGCCTAAGGCCTCACAGGGAATCCGCAGATACGCAGTATTTT	CASSLRPHRESADTQYF
few	.	TRBV6-2/TRBV6-3	TRBJ2-3	15	TGTGCCAGCACGACCACCATGGACGGGGACGGGGCGCAGTATTTT	CASTTTMDGDGAQYF
.	TRBD1	TRBV9	TRBJ1-2	16	TGTGCCAGCAGCGTAGGGGACAGGGAGTACGGCGATGGCTACACCTTC	CASSVGDREYGDGYTF
.	.	TRBV12-3/TRBV12-4	TRBJ2-7	15	TGTGCCAGCAGTTTAACAGTCGCCCTCTCCTACGAGCAGTACTTC	CASSLTVALSYEQYF
.	.	TRBV10-1	TRBJ2-3	15	TGCGCCAGCAGTCCCGAGCCCCAGGGGCCAGATACGCAGTATTTT	CASSPEPQGPDTQYF
.	.	TRBV20-1	TRBJ1-2	14	TGCAGTGCTCGAGACACAGGGTTCGGCTATGGCTACACCTTC	CSARDTGFGYGYTF
few	TRBD2	TRBV20-1	TRBJ2-3	16	TGCAGTGCTCACATAATAGCGGGAGGAGCTGCAGATACGCAGTATTTT	CSAHIIAGGAADTQYF
.	.	TRBV27	TRBJ2-5	16	TGTGCCAGCAGTTCCAGCCCTCTCGGACTCGCGGAGACCCAGTACTTC	CASSSSPLGLAETQYF
few	.	TRBV4-2	TRBJ1-2	12	TGTGCCAGCAGCCAAGAACTATATGGCTACACCTTC	CASSQELYGYTF
.	TRBD2	TRBV28	TRBJ2-6	18	TGTGCCACGTCGGGGGGACGACTTCCTCTCTTGGGGGTCAACGTCCTGACTTTC	CATSGGRLPLLGVNVLTF
many	TRBD1	TRBV2	TRBJ2-3	15	TGTGCCACCGCGGACCGGGACAGGGGCCCAGATACGCAGTATTTT	CATADRDRGPDTQYF
few	TRBD1	TRBV6-5	TRBJ2-7	14	TGTGCCAGCAGCCACCGGGACAGGCGATACGAGCAGTACTTC	CASSHRDRRYEQYF
few	.	TRBV2	TRBJ2-1	12	TGTGCCAGCAGGGAAGGTGGGACCCGGCAGTTCTTC	CASREGGTRQFF
.	.	TRBV3-1	TRBJ2-7	12	TGTGCCAGCAGCCACCTACCGCAAGAGCAGTACTTC	CASSHLPQEQYF
few	TRBD2	TRBV7-2	TRBJ2-3	15	TGTGCCAGCAGTTTTAGCGGGAAGGGCGCAGATACGCAGTATTTT	CASSFSGKGADTQYF
few	TRBD2	TRBV10-3	TRBJ2-3	15	TGTGCCACTAAGGACGCGGGAGCGCGCACAGATACGCAGTATTTT	CATKDAGARTDTQYF
.	TRBD2	TRBV6-2/TRBV6-3	TRBJ2-3	12	TGTGCCTGCAGTTACCTGCGGGAGGCGCAGTATTTT	CACSYLREAQYF
.	.	TRBV28	TRBJ2-7	16	TGTGCCAGCAGTTTATCTTGGGCAGGGTGGGGCTACGAGCAGTACTTC	CASSLSWAGWGYEQYF
.	.	TRBV28	TRBJ2-5	18	TGTGCCAGCAGTTACCCCTGGGGAAAGGATGGCGGGAAAGAGACCCAGTACTTC	CASSYPWGKDGGKETQYF
.	TRBD1	TRBV25-1	TRBJ1-2	13	TGTGCCAGCACCAGGGACAGCGCCTGGGGCTACACCTTC	CASTRDSAWGYTF
.	.	TRBV6-2/TRBV6-3	TRBJ1-1	13	TGTGCCAGCCGCGACGGGCTGAACACAGAAGCTTTCTTT	CASRDGLNTEAFF
.	TRBD2	TRBV7-9	TRBJ2-7	15	TGTGCCAGCAGCTTATCGTCGGGGGAGGGTCAGGCCCAGTACTTC	CASSLSSGEGQAQYF
.	TRBD2	TRBV4-3	TRBJ2-5	16	TGCGCCAGCAGCCAGGGACTAGCGGGAGTAGGAGAGACCCAGTACTTC	CASSQGLAGVGETQYF
few	TRBD2	TRBV27	TRBJ2-7	15	TGTGCCAGCAGCTCCCTAGGGGCGGGAGCATACGAGCAGTACTTC	CASSSLGAGAYEQYF
.	.	TRBV7-9	TRBJ2-1	12	TGTGCCAGCCACAGTTCCTACAATGAGCAGTTCTTC	CASHSSYNEQFF
few	TRBD2	TRBV9	TRBJ2-5	18	TGTGCCAGCAGCCCCCGACTAGCGGGGAACCCGAGATCGGAGACCCAGTACTTC	CASSPRLAGNPRSETQYF
.	TRBD1	TRBV20-1	TRBJ1-2	13	TGCAGTGCCCCGACAGGGGGGAGAGTTGGCTACACCTTC	CSAPTGGRVGYTF
.	.	TRBV28	TRBJ2-7	16	TGTGCCAGCAGTCGTACCCTCAAGGGATCTTCGTACGAGCAGTACTTC	CASSRTLKGSSYEQYF
few	.	TRBV7-9	TRBJ2-7	14	TGTGCCAGCAGCTTACTAGGGGGGGTGGACGAGCAGTACTTC	CASSLLGGVDEQYF
.	TRBD1	TRBV6-1	TRBJ2-3	15	TGTGCCAGCAGTGAAGGCAGGGGGCCGGGATATACGCAGTATTTT	CASSEGRGPGYTQYF
few	TRBD1	TRBV12-3/TRBV12-4	TRBJ2-7	14	TGTGCCAGCACCAAACCAGGGGGATCCTACGAGCAGTACTTC	CASTKPGGSYEQYF
many	TRBD2	TRBV6-5	TRBJ2-5	15	TGTGCCAGCAGCAGGACTAGCGGGAGGGCGGAGACCCAGTACTTC	CASSRTSGRAETQYF
few	TRBD2	TRBV6-2/TRBV6-3	TRBJ2-7	13	TGTGCCAGGGCCCGGGACTATACCTACGAGCAGTACTTC	CARARDYTYEQYF
once	.	TRBV9	TRBJ2-4	15	TGTGCCAGCAGCGGAGTACCAGGAGCCAAAAACATTCAGTACTTC	CASSGVPGAKNIQYF
few	.	TRBV7-6	TRBJ2-6	14	TGTGCCAGCGGGCTCCGGTCTGGGGCCAACGTCCTGACTTTC	CASGLRSGANVLTF
few	TRBD2	TRBV2	TRBJ2-5	15	TGTGCCAGCAGCGCTGGACTAGCGGGAGATGGTGAGCAGTACTTC	CASSAGLAGDGEQYF
.	.	TRBV14	TRBJ2-1	14	TGTGCCAGCAGCCAGATGGACAGTACCAATGAGCAGTTCTTC	CASSQMDSTNEQFF
.	.	TRBV21-1	TRBJ2-1	20	TGTGCCAGCAGCAAAGCGCTCGGGGCCAGGGCAGGGAAATTCCCCGGTGAGCAGTTCTTC	CASSKALGARAGKFPGEQFF
few	TRBD1	TRBV20-1	TRBJ1-2	13	TGCAGTATCCCCGGGACAGTTAACTATGGCTACACCTTC	CSIPGTVNYGYTF
.	TRBD2	TRBV2	TRBJ2-3	12	TGTGCCAGGGACGGACTAGGGGATACGCAGTATTTT	CARDGLGDTQYF
.	.	TRBV29-1	TRBJ2-7	12	TGCAGCGTTGAAAGCCAGCGATACGAGCAGTACTTC	CSVESQRYEQYF
few	TRBD1	TRBV29-1	TRBJ2-7	16	TGCAGCGTTGAAAAAGAGGGACAGGTAGAATCCGACGAGCAGTACTTC	CSVEKEGQVESDEQYF
.	TRBD1	TRBV7-2	TRBJ2-4	15	TGTGCCAGCACCTCTGGGGACAGGGTAATTCGGGAGCAGTACTTC	CASTSGDRVIREQYF
few	TRBD1	TRBV12-3/TRBV12-4	TRBJ2-7	14	TGTGCCAGCAGTTTTGGGACAGGGGGCCTTCGGCAGTACTTC	CASSFGTGGLRQYF
.	.	TRBV12-3/TRBV12-4	TRBJ2-2	15	TGTGCCAGCAGCGGGACGGCCGGCGACACCGGGGAGCTGTTTTTT	CASSGTAGDTGELFF
.	TRBD1	TRBV10-1	TRBJ1-2	14	TGCGCCAGCAGTGGGACAGGGGACTACTATGGCTACACCTTC	CASSGTGDYYGYTF
.	.	TRBV7-2	TRBJ2-7	13	TGTGCCAGCAGCATGGGACAAGACTACGAGCAGTACTTC	CASSMGQDYEQYF
few	TRBD1	TRBV20-1	TRBJ2-7	14	TGCAGTGCTAGAGCAGGGACAGGGTTCTACGAGCAGTACTTC	CSARAGTGFYEQYF
.	TRBD1	TRBV5-1	TRBJ1-2	14	TGCGCCAGCAGCCGAACGACAGGGAACTATGGCTACACCTTC	CASSRTTGNYGYTF
.	TRBD2	TRBV28	TRBJ2-7	16	TGTGCCAGCAGCCCAACACCGGGACTAGTGAGATACGAGCAGTACTTC	CASSPTPGLVRYEQYF